This passage covers 14 T cell receptor beta chains from one sample sequenced in a study of T cells in Graves' hyperthyroidism and ophthalmopathy. It was RNA transcripts that yielded the amplified TCR beta CDR3 regions. A set of HTBI primers served as the primers for a first-round RT-PCR of the TCR CDR3. TCRdb processed the multiplex PCR reads anew with MiXCR; each CDR3 protein has one entry. The table records roughly 400,000 distinct CDR3 sequences, more than 12% of them present only once. The sample taken for sequencing was blood. The receptors were sampled from a man aged 50 to 60 with Graves' ophthalmopathy.

In this sample, this clonotype turned up many times. This rearrangement joins TRBV24-1 to TRBJ2-5; the match to TRBD1 covers 10 bases. After removal of 4 bases from V and 4 bases from J, the junction contained 8 bases not matched to a gene. The CDR3 loop spans 16 amino acids. The germline gives CDR1 KGHDR, CDR2 SFDVKD. CDR3 in DNA: TGTGCCACCAGTGACTATTCCGGGACAGGGGTAGAGACCCAGTACTTC. Residues: CATSDYSGTGVETQYF.

This rearrangement joins TRBV5-1 to TRBJ1-1; D is perhaps TRBD1 (5 bases). Trimming took 5 bases from V and 0 from J, leaving 11 bases between them. In germline, CDR1 is SGHRS, CDR2 YFSETQ. The CDR3 length is 14 residues. CDR3 loop: CASRTDTMNTEAFF. The DNA of the CDR3 is TGCGCCAGCAGGACGGACACTATGAACACTGAAGCTTTCTTT.

This clonotype has a count of ten or more. The chain combines TRBV28 with TRBJ1-1, with 7 bases fitting TRBD1. Per germline, CDR1 MDHEN and CDR2 SYDVKM. V gave up 8 bases and J gave up 4 bases; unmatched junction bases: 4. The CDR3 contains 12 residues. In DNA, the CDR3 is TGTGCCAGCCTGACAGGGAGCACTGAAGCTTTCTTT. This sequence encodes CASLTGSTEAFF.

This clonotype was counted many times. The V and J genes are TRBV3-1 and TRBJ2-5; tentative D call: TRBD2 (6 bases). The germline V gene encodes CDR1 LGHDT and CDR2 YNNKEL (reference sequence). V shed 9 bases and J shed 2 bases, with 19 bases lying between them. The CDR3 runs 15 residues. CDR3 in DNA: TGTGCCAGTCCCCCGGGCAGCGGGTGGCAAGAGACCCAGTACTTC. Translation gives CASPPGSGWQETQYF.

Ten or more counts support this clonotype. The chain couples TRBV19 to TRBJ1-6; D is ambiguous. In germline, CDR1 is LNHDA, CDR2 SQIVND (reference sequence). V lost 7 bases and J 0 bases, leaving 13 bases between the germline ends. The CDR3 sequence is 16 residues long. This chain's CDR3 is CASNSDGSSYNSPLHF. The CDR3, as DNA: TGTGCCAGTAATTCGGACGGGAGCTCCTATAATTCACCCCTCCACTTT.

This clonotype was detected many times. The V and J genes are TRBV12-3 or TRBV12-4 and TRBJ1-2, with 11 bases identical to TRBD1. The CDR3 has 17 residues. J lost 5 bases, V lost 7 bases, and 15 bases had no gene match. The CDR3 DNA is TGTGCCAGCACCCAAAGGACAGGGGGCCCTTACTTTTATGGCTACACCTTC. Encoded protein: CASTQRTGGPYFYGYTF.

This clonotype was picked up many times. The chain carries TRBV3-1 and TRBJ2-3; the match to TRBD2 covers 13 bases. This CDR3 is built from 17 residues. Trimming removed 3 bases from V and 9 bases from J; junction bases left unmatched: 12. Germline CDR1 LGHDT, CDR2 YNNKEL (reference sequence). In DNA form, the CDR3 reads TGTGCCAGCAGCCAGCCCGGGACTAGCGGGGTGGGGGGGACGCAGTATTTT. This gives the protein CASSQPGTSGVGGTQYF.

The chain is built from TRBV29-1 and TRBJ2-2; maybe TRBD1 (6 bases). The V end was cut by 4 bases, the J end by 6 bases, with 12 bases between. Germline CDR1 SQVTM, CDR2 ANQGSEA. This CDR3 comprises 13 residues. CDR3 region: CSVVQGVAGELFF. The CDR3 nucleotides read TGCAGCGTTGTACAGGGAGTTGCCGGGGAGCTGTTTTTT.

This clonotype was seen a handful of times. The V and J genes are TRBV18 and TRBJ2-3, with 9 positions matching TRBD2. The V gene end was trimmed by 3 bases and the J gene end by 1 base; junction bases not matched to a gene: 8. The CDR3 covers 17 residues. Looked up from germline, CDR1 is KGHSH and CDR2 is LQKENI. CDR3 loop: CASSPLGLAKRTDTQYF. Written as DNA, the CDR3 is TGTGCCAGCTCACCGCTCGGACTAGCGAAACGCACAGATACGCAGTATTTT.

In its sample, this clonotype was seen once. The V gene is TRBV4-1, the J gene TRBJ2-1; 10 positions match TRBD2. Trimming removed 1 base from V and 0 bases from J; junction bases left unmatched: 3. The CDR3 has 17 residues. CDR1 is MGHRA and CDR2 is YSYEKL in the germline V gene. Here the CDR3 reads CASSQVWTSGSYNEQFF. In DNA, the CDR3 is TGCGCCAGCAGCCAAGTATGGACTAGCGGCTCCTACAATGAGCAGTTCTTC.

The chain combines TRBV25-1 with TRBJ2-2, with D uncertain. CDR1 MGHDK and CDR2 SYGVNS come from the germline V gene. The germline V and J ends were trimmed by 8 bases and 0 bases, with 7 bases remaining between them. The CDR3 consists of 13 residues. The CDR3 loop reads CASQSANTGELFF. As DNA, the CDR3 is TGTGCCAGCCAGAGCGCGAACACCGGGGAGCTGTTTTTT.

This clonotype was detected ten times or more. The genes are TRBV3-1 and TRBJ2-7, with D possibly TRBD1 on 5 matching bases. Germline V lookup: CDR1 LGHDT, CDR2 YNNKEL (reference sequence). V lost 1 base and J 2 bases, leaving 12 bases between the germline ends. This CDR3 spans 15 amino acids. CDR3 DNA: TGTGCCAGCAGCCAAGTTTTAGACAGTACCTACGAGCAGTACTTC. It translates to CASSQVLDSTYEQYF.

This clonotype was picked up many times. The chain employs TRBV6-1 and TRBJ1-5, with 11 bases lining up with TRBD1. CDR3 length equals 21 residues. The trim removed 3 bases at V and 1 base at J, leaving 17 bases unmatched. Germline V gene lookup returns CDR1 MNHNS and CDR2 SASEGT. The CDR3 sequence is CASSDRQEPGTGGRSNQPQHF. CDR3 coding DNA: TGTGCCAGCAGTGATAGGCAAGAACCCGGGACAGGGGGAAGAAGCAATCAGCCCCAGCATTTT.

In its sample, this clonotype was seen many times. V gene TRBV2 combines with J gene TRBJ1-2, with 8 bases identical to TRBD1. Germline CDR1 SNHLY, CDR2 FYNNEI. V was pared by 6 bases and J by 2 bases, with 5 bases of the junction left unmatched. The CDR3 spans 14 residues. The CDR3 here is CASSLDRGNYGYTF. In DNA form, the CDR3 reads TGTGCCAGCAGCCTTGACAGGGGAAACTATGGCTACACCTTC.